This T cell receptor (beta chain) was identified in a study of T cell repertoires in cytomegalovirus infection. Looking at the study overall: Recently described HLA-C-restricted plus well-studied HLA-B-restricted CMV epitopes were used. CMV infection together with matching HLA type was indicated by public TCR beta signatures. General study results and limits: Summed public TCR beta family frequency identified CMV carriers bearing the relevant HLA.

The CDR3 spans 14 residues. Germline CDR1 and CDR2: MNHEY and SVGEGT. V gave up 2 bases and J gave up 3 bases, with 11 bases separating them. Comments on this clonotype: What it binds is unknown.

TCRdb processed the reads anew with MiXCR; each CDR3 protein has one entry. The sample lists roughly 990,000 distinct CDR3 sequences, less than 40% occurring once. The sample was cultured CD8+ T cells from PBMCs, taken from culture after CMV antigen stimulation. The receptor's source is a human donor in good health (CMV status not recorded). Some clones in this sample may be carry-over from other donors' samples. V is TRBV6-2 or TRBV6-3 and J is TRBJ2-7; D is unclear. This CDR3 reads CASSYNEQIYEQYF. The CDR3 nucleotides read TGTGCCAGCAGTTACAACGAACAGATCTACGAGCAGTACTTC.